Shown below are 15 T cell receptor beta chains from a single sample sequenced in a study of neoadjuvant nivolumab and ipilimumab in lung cancer. Generated by immunoSEQ multiplex PCR, the TCRdb table keeps only in-frame clones and is missing some. The sample has more than 40,000 clones, roughly 89% seen once; the top ten hold about 4%. The specimen comprised blood, sampled before neoadjuvant nivolumab, alone or with ipilimumab. These receptors were obtained from an adult with non-small cell lung cancer. Some clones in this sample may be carry-over from other donors' samples.

This chain links TRBV14 with TRBJ2-1; 7 nucleotides agree with TRBD2. Germline CDR1 and CDR2: SGHDN and FVKESK. The CDR3 runs to 14 residues. The junction had 7 bases not matched to a gene; V was cut back by 6 bases and J by 5 bases. In DNA form, the CDR3 reads TGTGCCAGCAGGGAAGGACTAGTGAACAATGAGCAGTTCTTC. Protein: CASREGLVNNEQFF.

This chain links TRBV5-5 with TRBJ2-5; D tentatively fits TRBD1 or TRBD2 (5 bases each). This CDR3 is 18 amino acids long. CDR1 is SGHKS, CDR2 YYEKEE, per germline (reference sequence). Trimming stripped 0 bases from V and 2 bases from J, with 20 bases between. The DNA of the CDR3 is TGTGCCAGCAGCTTGGCCGTCTCGGGGCGGCGGCGACAAGAGACCCAGTACTTC. It encodes CASSLAVSGRRRQETQYF.

The V and J genes are TRBV7-2 and TRBJ2-7; D gene uncertain. The CDR3 is 15 amino acids. The germline V and J ends were trimmed by 1 base and 2 bases, with 12 bases remaining between them. Per germline, CDR1 SGHTA and CDR2 FQGNSA. The CDR3 loop is CASSLEWVKTYEQYF. The CDR3 nucleotides are TGTGCCAGCAGCTTAGAGTGGGTCAAAACCTACGAGCAGTACTTC.

The chain employs TRBV2 and TRBJ2-7; 7 nucleotides agree with TRBD1. The germline gives CDR1 SNHLY, CDR2 FYNNEI. Trimming removed 10 bases from V and 7 bases from J; junction bases left unmatched: 13. The CDR3 totals 13 residues. The CDR3 nucleotides are TGTGCCACCCGACAGGGAACAATACGGGAGCAGTACTTC. It specifies CATRQGTIREQYF.

The V call is TRBV4-1, the J call TRBJ1-5; D remains unclear. The CDR3 covers 14 residues. The germline V gene encodes CDR1 MGHRA and CDR2 YSYEKL. Trimming took off 1 base at V and 7 bases at J, with 11 bases between the two ends. The CDR3 reads CASSQVGVGQPQHF. For the CDR3, the DNA is TGCGCCAGCAGCCAAGTCGGGGTAGGACAGCCCCAGCATTTT.

The rearrangement joins TRBV18 to TRBJ2-7; TRBD2 matches at 7 bases. Germline assignment: CDR1 KGHSH and CDR2 LQKENI. The CDR3 sequence is 14 residues long. V gave up 3 bases and J gave up 6 bases; unmatched junction bases: 8. CDR3 DNA: TGTGCCAGCTCACCTAGTAATAGCGGGCTCGAGCAGTACTTC. Amino acids: CASSPSNSGLEQYF.

The rearrangement uses TRBV19 and TRBJ1-5, with D possibly being TRBD1 (6 bases). Germline V lookup: CDR1 LNHDA, CDR2 SQIVND (reference sequence). Trimming removed 8 bases at V and 9 bases at J, with 17 bases between. This CDR3 spans 13 amino acids. The chain's CDR3 is CASGAGVLTPQHF. In DNA form, the CDR3 reads TGTGCCAGTGGGGCAGGGGTTCTGACGCCCCAGCATTTT.

In DNA, the CDR3 is TGTGCCAGCACGTCTGGGGCCGAGCAGTACTTC. Encoded protein: CASTSGAEQYF. This chain joins TRBV6-5 and TRBJ2-7; a possible D gene is TRBD1 (5 bases). The CDR3 length is 11 residues. Germline V gene sequence: CDR1 MNHEY, CDR2 SVGAGI. Trimming cost V 7 bases and J 6 bases, with 10 bases left between them.

The chain joins TRBV7-3 to TRBJ2-7; the match to TRBD2 covers 8 bases. The J segment lost 6 bases and the V segment lost 5 bases, leaving 18 bases of the junction unmatched. CDR3 length: 17 amino acids. CDR1 is SGHTA and CDR2 is FQGTGA in the germline V gene. The CDR3 DNA reads TGTGCCAGCAGCCCCCTGTCCGCTAGCGGGTTATTTGGCGAGCAGTACTTC. This sequence encodes CASSPLSASGLFGEQYF. The entire variable domain, with the rest obtained from reference TRBV7-3 and TRBJ2-7, is as follows: GAGVSQTPSNKVTEKGKYVELRCDPISGHTALYWYRQSLGQGPEFLIYFQGTGAADDSGLPNDRFFAVRPEGSVSTLKIQRTERGDSAVYLCASSPLSASGLFGEQYFGPGTRLTVT.

This chain links TRBV4-1 with TRBJ2-2, with 8 bases lining up with TRBD1. Per the germline V gene, CDR1 is MGHRA and CDR2 is YSYEKL. V shed 1 base and J 4 bases; nucleotides not matched to a gene: 5. CDR3 length: 16 amino acids. The CDR3 protein is CASSQGAGGSTGELFF. As DNA, the CDR3 is TGCGCCAGCAGCCAAGGGGCAGGGGGCAGCACCGGGGAGCTGTTTTTT.

Turning to this clone: Compared with germline, one end of the junction differs, possibly owing to a read error. This sample includes further DNA sequences coding for the same CDR3. V gene TRBV4-2 combines with J gene TRBJ2-2; D is perhaps TRBD1 (6 bases). The CDR3 covers 15 residues. Germline CDR1 and CDR2: LGHNA and YNFKEQ. CDR3 residues: CASSPRDKDTGELFF. In DNA, the CDR3 is TGTGCCAGCAGCCCCCGGGACAAGGACACCGGAGAGCTGTTTTTT.

This chain connects TRBV13 to TRBJ1-1; TRBD1 matches at 7 bases. The germline gives CDR1 PRHDT, CDR2 FYEKMQ (reference sequence). V lost 5 bases and J lost 0; bases outside the gene matches: 9. This CDR3 spans 16 amino acids. The CDR3 protein is CASSRRQGLVNTEAFF. Written as DNA, the CDR3 is TGTGCCAGCAGCCGCAGACAGGGACTGGTGAACACTGAAGCTTTCTTT.

The CDR3 DNA reads as TGCAGCGTTGAATGGGCTAGCCAGTCCCAAGAGACCCAGTACTTC. This encodes CSVEWASQSQETQYF. V gene TRBV29-1 combines with J gene TRBJ2-5, with D perhaps matching TRBD2 (5 bases). Looked up from germline, CDR1 is SQVTM and CDR2 is ANQGSEA. This CDR3 has 15 amino acids. Trimming left V 2 bases short and J 1 base short, with 14 bases between.

The genes are TRBV5-1 and TRBJ1-1; D might be TRBD1 (6 bases). The V end lost 0 bases, the J end lost 1 base, and 10 bases lay between the germline ends. The CDR3 loop spans 15 amino acids. Germline V CDR1 and CDR2: SGHRS, YFSETQ. CDR3 residues: CASSLAGTKNTEAFF. The CDR3 bases are TGCGCCAGCAGCTTGGCCGGGACAAAGAACACTGAAGCTTTCTTT.

A few counts support this clone. V gene TRBV5-6 combines with J gene TRBJ2-3, with TRBD1 matching over 10 bases. Germline CDR1 reads SGHDT; CDR2 reads YYEEEE. Germline trimming cut 6 bases from V and 5 bases from J; bases unmatched to any gene: 6. The CDR3 is made up of 14 amino acids. For the CDR3, the DNA is TGTGCCAGCATCTTAGGGACAGGGGTAGATACGCAGTATTTT. This encodes CASILGTGVDTQYF.